The entry that follows covers one T cell receptor (beta chain) sequence. These data come from a study of memory CD4+ T cells and cytomegalovirus serostatus. Per the germline V gene, CDR1 is SGHVS and CDR2 is FQNEAQ. The V gene lost 2 bases and the J gene lost 0 bases, with 17 bases spanning the gap. This CDR3 comprises 19 residues. Sequenced by immunoSEQ multiplex PCR; TCRdb stores in-frame clones only, minus some. The sample shows roughly 42,000 clones, over 70% of them seen only once. The sort gate was single viable CD3+CD4+CD8-CD45RO+ cells for memory CD4+ T cells. The sequence came from an adult in good health and CMV-seronegative. The sequencing input was memory CD4+ T cells from blood. This rearrangement joins TRBV7-8 to TRBJ1-6, with TRBD1 as a possible D gene (5 bases). The CDR3 coding sequence is TGTGCCAGCAGCTTACTTTCAGGGCCCACCTCCTCCTATAATTCACCCCTCCACTTT. It codes for CASSLLSGPTSSYNSPLHF.